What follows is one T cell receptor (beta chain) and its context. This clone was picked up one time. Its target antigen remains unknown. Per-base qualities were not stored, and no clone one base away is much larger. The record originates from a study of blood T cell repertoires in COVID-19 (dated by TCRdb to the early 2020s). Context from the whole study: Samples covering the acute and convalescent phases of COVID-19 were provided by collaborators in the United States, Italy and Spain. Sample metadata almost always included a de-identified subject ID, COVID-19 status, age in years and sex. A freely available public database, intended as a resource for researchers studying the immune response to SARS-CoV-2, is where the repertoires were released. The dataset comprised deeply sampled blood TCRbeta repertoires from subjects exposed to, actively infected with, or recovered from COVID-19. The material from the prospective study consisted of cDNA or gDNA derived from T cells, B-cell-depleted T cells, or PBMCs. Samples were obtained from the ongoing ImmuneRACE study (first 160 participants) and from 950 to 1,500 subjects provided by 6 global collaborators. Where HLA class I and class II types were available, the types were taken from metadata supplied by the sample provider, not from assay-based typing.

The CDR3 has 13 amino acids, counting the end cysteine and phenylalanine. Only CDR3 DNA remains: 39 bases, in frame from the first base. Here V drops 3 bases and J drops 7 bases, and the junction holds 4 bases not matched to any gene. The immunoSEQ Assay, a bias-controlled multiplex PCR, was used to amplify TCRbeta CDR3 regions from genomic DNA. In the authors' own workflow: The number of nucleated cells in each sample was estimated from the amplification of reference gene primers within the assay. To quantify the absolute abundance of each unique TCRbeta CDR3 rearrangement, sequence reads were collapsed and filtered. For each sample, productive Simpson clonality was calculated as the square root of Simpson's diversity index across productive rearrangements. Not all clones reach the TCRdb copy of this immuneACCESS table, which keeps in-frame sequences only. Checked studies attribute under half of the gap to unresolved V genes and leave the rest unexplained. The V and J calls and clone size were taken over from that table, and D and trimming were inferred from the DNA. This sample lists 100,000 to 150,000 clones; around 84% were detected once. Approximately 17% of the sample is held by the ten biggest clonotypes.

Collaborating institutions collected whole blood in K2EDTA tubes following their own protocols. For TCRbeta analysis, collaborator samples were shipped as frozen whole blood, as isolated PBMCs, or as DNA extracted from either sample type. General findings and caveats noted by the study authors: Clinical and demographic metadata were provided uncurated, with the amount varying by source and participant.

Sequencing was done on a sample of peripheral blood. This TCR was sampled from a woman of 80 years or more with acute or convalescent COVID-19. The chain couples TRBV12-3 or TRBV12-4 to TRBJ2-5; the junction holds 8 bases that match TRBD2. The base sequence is TGTGCCAGCAGTTTTGCCAGCGGGGGGACCCAGTACTTC. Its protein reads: CASSFASGGTQYF.